This T cell receptor beta chain was sequenced for a study of cytomegalovirus exposure and HLA in healthy donors. Regarding the study as a whole: In a later analysis, TCR beta V- and J-gene trimming showed a link to a missense DCLRE1C variant.

The PCR was carried out with 60 Vbeta primers and 13 Jbeta primers. Only in-frame clones appear in the TCRdb table, and some are missing; sequencing was by immunoSEQ multiplex PCR. The sample holds about 140,000 clones, around 80% seen once. Remarks on this clone: Its target is unknown.

This receptor was taken from a man in his late teens or twenties in good health and CMV-seropositive. The sequenced material came from PBMCs.

The CDR3 is CASSFGQPYGYTF. CDR3 DNA: TGCGCCAGCAGCTTCGGACAGCCCTATGGCTACACCTTC. J is TRBJ1-2 and V is TRBV5-1, with D tentatively TRBD1 (6 bases). V lost 2 bases and J 4 bases, leaving 9 bases between the germline ends. From germline, CDR1 is SGHRS and CDR2 YFSETQ. The CDR3 extends over 13 amino acids. Full variable domain (missing parts from reference TRBV5-1 and TRBJ1-2): KAGVTQTPRYLIKTRGQQVTLSCSPISGHRSVSWYQQTPGQGLQFLFEYFSETQRNKGNFPGRFSGRQFSNSRSEMNVSTLELGDSALYLCASSFGQPYGYTFGSGTRLTVV.